This is a list of T cell receptor beta chains from one sample in a study of cytomegalovirus exposure and HLA in healthy donors. Sequenced by immunoSEQ multiplex PCR; TCRdb stores in-frame clones only, minus some. The sample lists just under 95,000 clones; 81% were seen once. The material sequenced was PBMCs. All receptors derive from a girl aged 2-9 years in good health and CMV-seropositive. CDR3s leave out the opening cysteine and the closing phenylalanine or tryptophan.

J,V,CDR3
TRBJ2-5,TRBV7-9,ARNGDQETQY
TRBJ2-7,TRBV7-8,ASSWGGQGTYEQY
TRBJ2-5,TRBV19,ARTGETQY
TRBJ2-1,TRBV6-5,ASSLRDRSYNEQF
TRBJ1-6,TRBV6-1,ASRSTGKDNSPLH
TRBJ1-2,TRBV28,ASSLTTALLGYT
TRBJ1-5,TRBV4-3,ASSQERDQPQH
TRBJ1-3,TRBV5-4,ASSPRGSGNTIY
TRBJ2-5,TRBV7-9,ASSSRGFSVETQY
TRBJ2-7,TRBV28,ASSFGISYEQY
TRBJ1-5,TRBV5-1,ASSYSGDQPQH
TRBJ2-2,TRBV6-6,ASSYRGEDTGELF
TRBJ2-7,TRBV6-6,ASRLIAGAYEQY
TRBJ2-1,TRBV4-1,ASSQEGDGGRSYNEQF
TRBJ1-1,TRBV6-5,ASSPSVNTEAF
TRBJ2-5,TRBV9,ASSATGAGETQY
TRBJ2-6,TRBV5-6,ASSLDRVGAGANVLT
TRBJ1-2,TRBV28,ASVTSPGQVNYGYT
TRBJ2-5,TRBV6-6,ASSWSQGQETQY